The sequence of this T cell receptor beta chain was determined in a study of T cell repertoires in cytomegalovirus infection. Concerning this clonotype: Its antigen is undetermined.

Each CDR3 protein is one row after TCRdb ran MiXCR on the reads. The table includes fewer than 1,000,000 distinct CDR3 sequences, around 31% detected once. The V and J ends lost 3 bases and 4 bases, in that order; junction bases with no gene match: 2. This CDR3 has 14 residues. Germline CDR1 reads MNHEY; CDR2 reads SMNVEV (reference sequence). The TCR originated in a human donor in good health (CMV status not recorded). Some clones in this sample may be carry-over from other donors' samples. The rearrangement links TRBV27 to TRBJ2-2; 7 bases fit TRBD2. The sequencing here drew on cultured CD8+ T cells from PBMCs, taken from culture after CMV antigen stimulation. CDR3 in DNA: TGTGCCAGCAGTTTGACTAGCAGCACCGGGGAGCTGTTTTTT. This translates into CASSLTSSTGELFF.